This T cell receptor (beta chain) derives from a study of T cells in Graves' hyperthyroidism and ophthalmopathy. The TCR beta CDR3 regions underwent amplification using RNA transcripts as the source. Initially, a first-round RT-PCR of the TCR CDR3 employed the HTBI primer set. In TCRdb, the multiplex PCR reads were re-called with MiXCR into one record per CDR3 protein. This sample carries roughly 740,000 distinct CDR3 sequences, about 16% of them seen once, and the ten largest clones take approximately 8.4%. V lost 0 bases and J 5 bases, leaving 11 bases between the germline ends. From germline, CDR1 is LGHDT and CDR2 YNNKEL (reference sequence). The CDR3 is 14 amino acids.

This sequence was found in a man younger than 35 with Graves' hyperthyroidism. The chain recombines TRBV3-1 with TRBJ2-7; no reliable D call. The sequencing input was blood. The CDR3 sequence: CASSQEGKGNEQYF. The CDR3 coding sequence is TGTGCCAGCAGCCAAGAAGGCAAGGGAAACGAGCAGTACTTC.